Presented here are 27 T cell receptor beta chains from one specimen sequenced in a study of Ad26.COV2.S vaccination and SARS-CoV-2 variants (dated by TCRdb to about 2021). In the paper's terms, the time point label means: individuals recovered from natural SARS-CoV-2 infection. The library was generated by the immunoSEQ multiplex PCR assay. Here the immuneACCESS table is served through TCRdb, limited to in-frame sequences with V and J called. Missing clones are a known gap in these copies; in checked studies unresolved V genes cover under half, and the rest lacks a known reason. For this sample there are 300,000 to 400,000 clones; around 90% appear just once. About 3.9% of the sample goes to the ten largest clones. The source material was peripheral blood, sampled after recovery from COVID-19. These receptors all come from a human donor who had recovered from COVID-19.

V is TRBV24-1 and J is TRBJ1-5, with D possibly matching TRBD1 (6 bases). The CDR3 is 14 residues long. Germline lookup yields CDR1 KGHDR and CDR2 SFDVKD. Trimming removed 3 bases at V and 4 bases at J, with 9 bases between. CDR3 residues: CATSDRGPNQPQHF. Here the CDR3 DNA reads TGTGCCACCAGTGATCGGGGGCCTAATCAGCCCCAGCATTTT.

CDR3 nucleotides: TGCAGCGTGGGAGATAATGGCTACACCTTC. Protein: CSVGDNGYTF. The rearrangement uses TRBV29-1 and TRBJ1-2; D is uncertain. This CDR3 has 10 residues. V lost 6 bases, J lost 6 bases, and 8 bases lay in between. Germline CDR1 is SQVTM and CDR2 is ANQGSEA.

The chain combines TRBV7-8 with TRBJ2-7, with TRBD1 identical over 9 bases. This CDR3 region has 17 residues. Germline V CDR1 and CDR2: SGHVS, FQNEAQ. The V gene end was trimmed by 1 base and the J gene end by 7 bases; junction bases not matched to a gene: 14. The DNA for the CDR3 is TGTGCCAGCAGCTTAGACCCCTCGACAGGGGGGATCGTTGAGCAGTACTTC. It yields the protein CASSLDPSTGGIVEQYF.

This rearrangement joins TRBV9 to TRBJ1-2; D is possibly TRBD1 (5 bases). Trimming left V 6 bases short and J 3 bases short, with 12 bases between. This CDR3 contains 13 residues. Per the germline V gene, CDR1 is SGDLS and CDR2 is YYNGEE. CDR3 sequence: CASTAGTDYGYTF. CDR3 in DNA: TGTGCCAGCACCGCAGGGACGGACTATGGCTACACCTTC.

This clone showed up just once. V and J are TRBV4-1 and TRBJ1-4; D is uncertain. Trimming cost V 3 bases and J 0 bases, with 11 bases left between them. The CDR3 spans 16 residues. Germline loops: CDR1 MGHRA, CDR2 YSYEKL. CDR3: CASSQGTAATNEKLFF. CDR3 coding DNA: TGCGCCAGCAGCCAGGGTACCGCTGCAACTAATGAAAAACTGTTTTTT.

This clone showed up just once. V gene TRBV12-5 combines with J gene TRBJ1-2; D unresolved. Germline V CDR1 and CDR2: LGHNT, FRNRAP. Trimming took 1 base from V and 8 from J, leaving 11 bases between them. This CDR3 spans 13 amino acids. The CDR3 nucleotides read TGTGCTAGTGGTTTGGCCCTTCTGGCGGGCTACACCTTC. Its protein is CASGLALLAGYTF.

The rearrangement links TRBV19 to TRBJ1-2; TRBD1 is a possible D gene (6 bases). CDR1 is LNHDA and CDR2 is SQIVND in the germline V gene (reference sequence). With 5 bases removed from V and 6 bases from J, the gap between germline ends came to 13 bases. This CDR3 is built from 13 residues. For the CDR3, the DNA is TGTGCCAGTAGTGAAGGGGGGGCAGATGGCTACACCTTC. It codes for CASSEGGADGYTF.

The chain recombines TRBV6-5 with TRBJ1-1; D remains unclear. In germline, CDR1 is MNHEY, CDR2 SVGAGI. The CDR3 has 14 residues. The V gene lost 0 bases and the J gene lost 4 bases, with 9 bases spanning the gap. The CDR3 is CASSYSRRGTEAFF. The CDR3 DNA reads TGTGCCAGCAGTTACTCTAGGCGGGGCACTGAAGCTTTCTTT.

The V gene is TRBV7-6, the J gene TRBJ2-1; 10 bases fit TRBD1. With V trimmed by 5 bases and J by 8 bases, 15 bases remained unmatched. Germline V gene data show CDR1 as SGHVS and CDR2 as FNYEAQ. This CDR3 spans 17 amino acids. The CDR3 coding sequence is TGTGCCAGCAGCCCCGCCTATCGGACAGGGGGTACCTATGAGCAGTTCTTC. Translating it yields CASSPAYRTGGTYEQFF.

CDR3 sequence (DNA): TGTGCCAGCAGAAGACTAGCGGGGGGCCTTCTGGAATACGAGCAGTACTTC. This encodes CASRRLAGGLLEYEQYF. The rearrangement links TRBV28 to TRBJ2-7; 13 positions match TRBD2. Germline V lookup: CDR1 MDHEN, CDR2 SYDVKM. There are 17 residues in the CDR3. Germline trimming cut 6 bases from V and 4 bases from J; bases unmatched to any gene: 12.

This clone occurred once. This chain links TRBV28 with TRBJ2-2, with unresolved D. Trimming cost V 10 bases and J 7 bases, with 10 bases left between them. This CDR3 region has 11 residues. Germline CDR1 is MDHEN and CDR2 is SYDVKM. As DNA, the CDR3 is TGTGCCACCGGTTTGGGCGGGGAGCTGTTTTTT. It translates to CATGLGGELFF.

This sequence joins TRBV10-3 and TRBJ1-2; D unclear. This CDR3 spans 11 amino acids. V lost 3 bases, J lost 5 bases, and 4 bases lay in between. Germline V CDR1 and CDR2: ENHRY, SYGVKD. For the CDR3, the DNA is TGTGCCATCAGTGACCTATATGGCTACACCTTC. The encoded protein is CAISDLYGYTF.

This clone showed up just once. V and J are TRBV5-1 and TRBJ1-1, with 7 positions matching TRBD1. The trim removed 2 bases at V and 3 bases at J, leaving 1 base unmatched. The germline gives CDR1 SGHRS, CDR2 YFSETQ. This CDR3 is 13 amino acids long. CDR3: CASSLGTDTEAFF. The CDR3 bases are TGCGCCAGCAGCTTAGGGACAGACACTGAAGCTTTCTTT.

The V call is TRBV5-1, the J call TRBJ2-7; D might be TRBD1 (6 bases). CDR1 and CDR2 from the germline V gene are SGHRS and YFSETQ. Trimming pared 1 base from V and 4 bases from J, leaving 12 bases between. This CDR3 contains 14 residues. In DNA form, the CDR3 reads TGCGCCAGCAGCTTGACAGGGATACCATACGAGCAGTACTTC. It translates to CASSLTGIPYEQYF.

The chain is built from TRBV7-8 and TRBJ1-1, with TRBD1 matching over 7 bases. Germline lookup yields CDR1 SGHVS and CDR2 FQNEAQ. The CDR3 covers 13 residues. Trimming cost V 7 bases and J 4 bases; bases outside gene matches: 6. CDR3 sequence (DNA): TGTGCCAGCACCCGAAGGGGGCGCACTGAAGCTTTCTTT. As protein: CASTRRGRTEAFF.

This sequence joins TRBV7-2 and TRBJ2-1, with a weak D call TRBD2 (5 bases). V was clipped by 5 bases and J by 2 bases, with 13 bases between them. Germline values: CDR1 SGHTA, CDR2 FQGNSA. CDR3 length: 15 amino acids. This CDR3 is CASSPSRAAYNEQFF. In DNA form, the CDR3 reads TGTGCCAGCAGCCCCAGCCGAGCGGCCTACAATGAGCAGTTCTTC.

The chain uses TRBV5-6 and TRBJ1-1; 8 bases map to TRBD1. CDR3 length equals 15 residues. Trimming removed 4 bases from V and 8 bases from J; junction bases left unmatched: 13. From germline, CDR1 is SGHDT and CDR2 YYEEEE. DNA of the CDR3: TGTGCCAGCAGCGCCTACGGACAGGGCGCCCTGGAAGCTTTCTTT. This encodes CASSAYGQGALEAFF.

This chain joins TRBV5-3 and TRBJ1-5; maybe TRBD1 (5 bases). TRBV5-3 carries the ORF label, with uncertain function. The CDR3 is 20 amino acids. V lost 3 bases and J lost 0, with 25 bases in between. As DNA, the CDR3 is TGTGCCAGAAGCTCTATATCGGGGGTAAAAACAGGTTATAGCAATCAGCCCCAGCATTTT. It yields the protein CARSSISGVKTGYSNQPQHF.

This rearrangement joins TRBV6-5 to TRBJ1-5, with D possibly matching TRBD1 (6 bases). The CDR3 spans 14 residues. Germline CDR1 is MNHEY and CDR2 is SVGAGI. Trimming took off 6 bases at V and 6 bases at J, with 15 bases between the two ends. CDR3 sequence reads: CASSSAQGIQPQHF. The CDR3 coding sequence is TGTGCCAGCAGCTCAGCTCAGGGGATTCAGCCCCAGCATTTT.

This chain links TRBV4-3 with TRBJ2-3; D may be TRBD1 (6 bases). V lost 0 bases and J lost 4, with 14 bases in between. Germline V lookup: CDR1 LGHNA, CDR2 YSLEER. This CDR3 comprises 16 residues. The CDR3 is CASSQDGRGFADTQYF. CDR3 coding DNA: TGCGCCAGCAGCCAAGATGGCAGGGGCTTTGCAGATACGCAGTATTTT.

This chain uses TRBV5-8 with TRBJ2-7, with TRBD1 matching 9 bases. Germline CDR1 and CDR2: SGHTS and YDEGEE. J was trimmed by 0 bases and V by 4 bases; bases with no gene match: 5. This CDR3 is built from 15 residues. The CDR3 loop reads CASSRDRASSYEQYF. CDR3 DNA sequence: TGTGCCAGCAGCAGGGACAGGGCCAGCTCCTACGAGCAGTACTTC.

CDR3 sequence reads: CASSSPTGAYEQYF. The CDR3 DNA sequence: TGTGCCAGCAGCTCCCCGACAGGGGCCTACGAGCAGTACTTC. The chain joins TRBV7-2 to TRBJ2-7; 8 nucleotides agree with TRBD1. This CDR3 is built from 14 residues. Germline assignment: CDR1 SGHTA and CDR2 FQGNSA. J lost 2 bases, V lost 4 bases, and 4 bases had no gene match.

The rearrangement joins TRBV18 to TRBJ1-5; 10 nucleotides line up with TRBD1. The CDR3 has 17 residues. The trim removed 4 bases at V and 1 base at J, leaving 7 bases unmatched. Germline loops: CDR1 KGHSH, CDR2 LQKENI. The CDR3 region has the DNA TGTGCCAGCTCACTAAAGACAGGGGGCCTGAGCAATCAGCCCCAGCATTTT. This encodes CASSLKTGGLSNQPQHF.

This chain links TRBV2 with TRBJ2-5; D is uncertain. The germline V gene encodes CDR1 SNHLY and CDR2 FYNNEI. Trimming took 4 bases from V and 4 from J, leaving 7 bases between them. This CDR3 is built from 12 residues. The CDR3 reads CASSGYGETQYF. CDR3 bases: TGTGCCAGCAGTGGGTACGGAGAGACCCAGTACTTC.

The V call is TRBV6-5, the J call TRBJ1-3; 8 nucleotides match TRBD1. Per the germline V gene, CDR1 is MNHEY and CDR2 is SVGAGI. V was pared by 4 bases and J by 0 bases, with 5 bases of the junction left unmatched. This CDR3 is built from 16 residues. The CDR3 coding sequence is TGTGCCAGCAGTTCCACACAGGGGGTCTCTGGAAACACCATATATTTT. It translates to CASSSTQGVSGNTIYF.

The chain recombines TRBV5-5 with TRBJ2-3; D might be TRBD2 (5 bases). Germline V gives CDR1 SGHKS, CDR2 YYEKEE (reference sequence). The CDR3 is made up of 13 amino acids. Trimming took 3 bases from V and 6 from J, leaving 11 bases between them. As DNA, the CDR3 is TGTGCCAGCAGCTCCCGGGGAAGGGATACGCAGTATTTT. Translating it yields CASSSRGRDTQYF.

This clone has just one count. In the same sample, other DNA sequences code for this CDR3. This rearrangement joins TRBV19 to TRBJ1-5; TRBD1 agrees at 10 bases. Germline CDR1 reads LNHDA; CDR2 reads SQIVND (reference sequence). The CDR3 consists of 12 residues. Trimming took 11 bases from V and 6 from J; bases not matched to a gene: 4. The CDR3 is CAGGTGVQPQHF. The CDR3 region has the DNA TGTGCCGGGGGGACAGGGGTTCAGCCCCAGCATTTT. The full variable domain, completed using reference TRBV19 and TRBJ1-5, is DGGITQSPKYLFRKEGQNVTLSCEQNLNHDAMYWYRQDPGQGLRLIYYSQIVNDFQKGDIAEGYSVSREKKESFPLTVTSAQKNPTAFYLCAGGTGVQPQHFGDGTRLSIL.